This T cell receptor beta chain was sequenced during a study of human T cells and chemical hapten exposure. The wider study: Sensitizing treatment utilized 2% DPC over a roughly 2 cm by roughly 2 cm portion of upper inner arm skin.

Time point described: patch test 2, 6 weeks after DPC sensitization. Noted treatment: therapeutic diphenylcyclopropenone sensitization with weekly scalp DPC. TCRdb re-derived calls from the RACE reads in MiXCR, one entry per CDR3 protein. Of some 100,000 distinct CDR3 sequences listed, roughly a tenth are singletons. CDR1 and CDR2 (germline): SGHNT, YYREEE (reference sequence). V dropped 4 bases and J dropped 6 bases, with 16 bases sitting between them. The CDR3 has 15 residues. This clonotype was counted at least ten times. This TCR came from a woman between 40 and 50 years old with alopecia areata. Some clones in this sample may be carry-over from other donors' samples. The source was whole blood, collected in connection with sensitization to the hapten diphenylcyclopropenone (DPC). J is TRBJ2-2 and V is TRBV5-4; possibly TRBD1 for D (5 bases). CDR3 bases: TGTGCCAGCAGCCAGCGACTGACAGCTGCCGGGGAGCTGTTTTTT. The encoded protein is CASSQRLTAAGELFF.